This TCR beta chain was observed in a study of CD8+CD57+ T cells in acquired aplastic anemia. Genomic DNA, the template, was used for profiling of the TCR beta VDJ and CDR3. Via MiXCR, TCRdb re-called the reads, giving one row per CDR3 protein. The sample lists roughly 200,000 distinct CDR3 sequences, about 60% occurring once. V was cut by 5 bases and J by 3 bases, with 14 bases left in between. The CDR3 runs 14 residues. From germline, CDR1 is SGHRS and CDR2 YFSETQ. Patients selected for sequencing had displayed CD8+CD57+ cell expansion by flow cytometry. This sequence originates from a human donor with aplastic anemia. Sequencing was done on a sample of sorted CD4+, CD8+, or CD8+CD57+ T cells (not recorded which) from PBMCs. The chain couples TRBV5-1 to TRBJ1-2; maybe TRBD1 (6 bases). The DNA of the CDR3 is TGCGCCAGCAGGAGGAACAGGGAGGACTATGGCTACACCTTC. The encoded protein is CASRRNREDYGYTF.